This entry lists 30 T cell receptor beta chains sequenced from one sample in a study of cytomegalovirus exposure and HLA in healthy donors. Vbeta (60) and Jbeta (13) primers were used in the PCR. Profiling relied on immunoSEQ multiplex PCR, and the TCRdb table lists in-frame clones only, not all of them. Among under 200,000 clones, about four fifths were seen once, and the ten largest hold 1%. Source material: PBMCs. These receptors were collected from a woman in her fifties or sixties in good health and CMV-seropositive.

This sequence joins TRBV5-6 and TRBJ1-2; no firm D call. The CDR3 extends over 12 amino acids. Trimming removed 0 bases from V and 7 bases from J, with 7 bases in between. Germline V CDR1 and CDR2: SGHDT, YYEEEE. The CDR3 region has the DNA TGTGCCAGCAGCTTGGATCCCCGTGGCTACACCTTC. The encoded protein is CASSLDPRGYTF. Full variable domain (rest looked up from reference TRBV5-6 and TRBJ1-2): DAGVTQSPTHLIKTRGQQVTLRCSPKSGHDTVSWYQQALGQGPQFIFQYYEEEERQRGNFPDRFSGHQFPNYSSELNVNALLLGDSALYLCASSLDPRGYTFGSGTRLTVV.

The chain carries TRBV19 and TRBJ2-2; 14 bases line up with TRBD2. After removal of 6 bases from V and 6 bases from J, the junction contained 12 bases not matched to a gene. CDR1 and CDR2 from the germline V gene are LNHDA and SQIVND (reference sequence). The CDR3 runs 18 residues. CDR3 amino acids: CASSTGLAGGRVAGELFF. The DNA of the CDR3 is TGTGCCAGTAGCACCGGACTAGCGGGAGGCCGGGTGGCCGGGGAGCTGTTTTTT.

This clone was seen more than once but under ten times. The V and J genes are TRBV2 and TRBJ2-3; TRBD2 agrees at 12 bases. With V trimmed by 6 bases and J by 4 bases, 8 bases remained unmatched. The CDR3 extends over 16 amino acids. CDR1 SNHLY and CDR2 FYNNEI come from the germline V gene. The CDR3 DNA reads TGTGCCAGCAGCTTCGAAAGACTAGCGGGAGCAGATACGCAGTATTTT. Translation: CASSFERLAGADTQYF.

The J gene is TRBJ2-4, the V gene TRBV13, with TRBD2 identical over 9 bases. Germline CDR1 and CDR2: PRHDT and FYEKMQ (reference sequence). The CDR3 is 14 residues long. Trimming cost V 4 bases and J 8 bases; bases outside gene matches: 6. In DNA form, the CDR3 reads TGTGCCAGCAGCTCCGCGGGAGGGAAAGACATTCAGTACTTC. It yields the protein CASSSAGGKDIQYF. Filled out from reference TRBV13 and TRBJ2-4, the complete variable domain reads AAGVIQSPRHLIKEKRETATLKCYPIPRHDTVYWYQQGPGQDPQFLISFYEKMQSDKGSIPDRFSAQQFSDYHSELNMSSLELGDSALYFCASSSAGGKDIQYFGAGTRLSVL.

The chain employs TRBV20-1 and TRBJ2-7; possible D gene TRBD1, 6 bases. There are 11 residues in the CDR3. V shed 4 bases and J shed 4 bases, with 8 bases lying between them. Germline V gene lookup returns CDR1 DFQATT and CDR2 SNEGSKA (reference sequence). Written as DNA, the CDR3 is TGCAGTGCTAACCAGGGGTACGAGCAGTACTTC. It specifies CSANQGYEQYF.

The CDR3 nucleotides read TGTGCCAGCAGTGGACTAGCCAAAAACATTCAGTACTTC. Translation gives CASSGLAKNIQYF. The chain joins TRBV6-6 to TRBJ2-4; D might be TRBD2 (5 bases). With 5 bases removed from V and 0 bases from J, the gap between germline ends came to 5 bases. The CDR3 runs to 13 residues. Germline CDR1 MNHNY, CDR2 SVGAGI (reference sequence).

This clone was counted a single time. The rearrangement joins TRBV28 to TRBJ2-3, with D possibly being TRBD2 (5 bases). Trimming took off 2 bases at V and 0 bases at J, with 9 bases between the two ends. The germline CDR1 and CDR2 sequences are MDHEN and SYDVKM. The CDR3 loop spans 15 amino acids. The CDR3 reads CASSLISESTDTQYF. The CDR3 region has the DNA TGTGCCAGCAGTTTAATTAGCGAAAGCACAGATACGCAGTATTTT.

This clone occurred once. This chain uses TRBV2 with TRBJ2-3, with 8 bases lining up with TRBD2. The germline V gene encodes CDR1 SNHLY and CDR2 FYNNEI. Trimming took 5 bases from V and 5 from J; bases not matched to a gene: 9. The CDR3 extends over 15 amino acids. CDR3 in DNA: TGTGCCAGCAGTAACGGGGGGGTAGCGGTAGATACGCAGTATTTT. Its translation is CASSNGGVAVDTQYF.

This clone showed up just a few times. Sequence at one end of the junction differs from germline and may be a read error. This rearrangement joins TRBV7-7 to TRBJ2-3, with 9 bases that match TRBD2. The germline V gene has CDR1 SSHAT and CDR2 FNYEAQ (reference sequence). There are 17 residues in the CDR3. This CDR3 is CASSLGSSGEGTDTQYF. CDR3 nucleotides: TGTGCTAGCAGCTTGGGGTCTAGCGGGGAGGGGACAGATACGCAGTATTTT.

The chain combines TRBV10-3 with TRBJ1-2; D uncertain. This CDR3 contains 12 residues. V was trimmed by 2 bases and J by 5 bases, leaving 6 bases between them. CDR1 is ENHRY and CDR2 is SYGVKD in the germline V gene. The CDR3 reads CAISEGQYGYTF. DNA of the CDR3: TGTGCCATCAGTGAGGGGCAGTATGGCTACACCTTC.

This rearrangement joins TRBV9 to TRBJ1-1; no definite D call. This CDR3 region has 13 residues. V lost 3 bases and J 11 bases, leaving 17 bases between the germline ends. CDR1 and CDR2 from the germline V gene are SGDLS and YYNGEE. The CDR3 loop reads CASSDIGLSRAFF. CDR3 DNA sequence: TGTGCCAGCAGCGATATCGGACTCTCACGGGCTTTCTTT.

The chain uses TRBV2 and TRBJ1-4; possibly TRBD1 for D (6 bases). Germline values: CDR1 SNHLY, CDR2 FYNNEI. The ends were cut back, 3 bases at V and 7 bases at J, with 15 bases in the middle. The CDR3 covers 15 residues. In nucleotides, the CDR3 is TGTGCCAGCAGTGATCGTCTCGTCAGGGGTGAAAAACTGTTTTTT. Translation gives CASSDRLVRGEKLFF. The variable domain in full, completed from reference TRBV2 and TRBJ1-4, reads EPEVTQTPSHQVTQMGQEVILRCVPISNHLYFYWYRQILGQKVEFLVSFYNNEISEKSEIFDDQFSVERPDGSNFTLKIRSTKLEDSAMYFCASSDRLVRGEKLFFGSGTQLSVL.

This rearrangement joins TRBV9 to TRBJ1-2, with 8 positions matching TRBD1. Germline loops: CDR1 SGDLS, CDR2 YYNGEE. This CDR3 spans 17 amino acids. The V gene end was trimmed by 0 bases and the J gene end by 5 bases; junction bases not matched to a gene: 12. The DNA of the CDR3 is TGTGCCAGCAGCGTAGAGGGGGGACAGGCTCGGGCATATGGCTACACCTTC. Residues: CASSVEGGQARAYGYTF.

This chain joins TRBV18 and TRBJ1-1, with a weak D call TRBD1 (5 bases). Between the trimmed V and J ends, which lost 3 bases and 5 bases, there was a span of 10 bases. CDR1 is KGHSH, CDR2 LQKENI, per germline. CDR3 length: 13 amino acids. DNA for the CDR3: TGTGCCAGCTCACCGGATAGGGGTACTGAAGCTTTCTTT. Its translation is CASSPDRGTEAFF.

The rearrangement uses TRBV28 and TRBJ2-1; D gene uncertain. Trimming removed 1 base at V and 10 bases at J, with 5 bases between. The CDR3 totals 11 residues. Germline lookup yields CDR1 MDHEN and CDR2 SYDVKM. The CDR3 is CASSLFREQFF. The CDR3 DNA reads as TGTGCCAGCAGTTTATTCCGGGAGCAGTTCTTC.

The gene calls are TRBV6-1 and TRBJ1-2; 9 bases are a match to TRBD1. The junction had 7 bases not matched to a gene; V was cut back by 6 bases and J by 8 bases. The CDR3 has 13 residues. Germline V CDR1 and CDR2: MNHNS, SASEGT. CDR3 residues: CASRTNRGLGYTF. The DNA of the CDR3 is TGTGCCAGCAGGACTAACAGGGGGCTGGGCTACACCTTC.

The chain is built from TRBV19 and TRBJ2-1; D ambiguous. This CDR3 is built from 17 residues. CDR1 is LNHDA, CDR2 SQIVND, per germline (reference sequence). Trimming took 3 bases from V and 0 from J, leaving 15 bases between them. CDR3 region: CASSISPARSSYNEQFF. The CDR3 DNA sequence: TGTGCCAGTAGTATCTCCCCGGCGAGGAGCTCCTACAATGAGCAGTTCTTC.

V usage is TRBV7-2 and J usage is TRBJ1-2, with D possibly TRBD1 on 5 matching bases. Germline assignment: CDR1 SGHTA and CDR2 FQGNSA. With 5 bases removed from V and 3 bases from J, the gap between germline ends came to 16 bases. The CDR3 runs to 15 residues. DNA of the CDR3: TGTGCCAGCAGCACCCGGACACTTAACGACTATGGCTACACCTTC. Translated, it gives CASSTRTLNDYGYTF.

Regarding this clone: This same CDR3 is encoded by further DNA sequences in the sample. The chain links TRBV7-9 to TRBJ1-2, with D hard to call. CDR1 is SEHNR, CDR2 FQNEAQ, per germline (reference sequence). V shed 1 base and J shed 7 bases, with 7 bases lying between them. The CDR3 has 12 amino acids. The CDR3 sequence is CASSLEPVGYTF. The CDR3 coding sequence is TGTGCCAGCAGCTTAGAACCGGTTGGCTACACCTTC.

The chain has TRBV10-1 and TRBJ2-7; D is undetermined. Germline V gene data show CDR1 as WNHNN and CDR2 as SYGVQD (reference sequence). The V end was cut by 6 bases, the J end by 0 bases, with 15 bases between. The CDR3 length is 15 residues. This chain's CDR3 is CASRFDEESSYEQYF. CDR3 nucleotides: TGCGCCAGCAGGTTTGATGAAGAGAGCTCCTACGAGCAGTACTTC.

The chain is built from TRBV2 and TRBJ1-2; no reliable D call. Trimming cost V 7 bases and J 0 bases, with 9 bases left between them. Germline V gives CDR1 SNHLY, CDR2 FYNNEI. The CDR3 loop spans 13 amino acids. The CDR3 region has the DNA TGTGCCAGCATAGTTGTAGCTAACTATGGCTACACCTTC. It yields the protein CASIVVANYGYTF.

The CDR3, as DNA: TGCGCCAGCAGCCCCCGTGGACAGGGGGCGGTTGAGCAGTTCTTC. Its translation: CASSPRGQGAVEQFF. The rearrangement uses TRBV4-1 and TRBJ2-1; 11 nucleotides align to TRBD1. The CDR3 runs 15 residues. Germline-derived CDR1 and CDR2 are MGHRA and YSYEKL. The trim removed 4 bases at V and 9 bases at J, leaving 8 bases unmatched.

The J gene is TRBJ1-2, the V gene TRBV28; D not certain. CDR3 length: 12 residues. CDR1 and CDR2 (germline): MDHEN, SYDVKM. Trimming removed 5 bases at V and 5 bases at J, with 9 bases between. The CDR3 DNA sequence: TGTGCCAGCAGTCCCTTCTCTTATGGCTACACCTTC. Protein: CASSPFSYGYTF.

The chain couples TRBV5-1 to TRBJ2-2, with 7 positions matching TRBD2. Germline V gene data show CDR1 as SGHRS and CDR2 as YFSETQ. V shed 5 bases, J shed 0 bases, and the junction held 7 bases outside the gene matches. The CDR3 totals 16 residues. Here the CDR3 DNA reads TGCGCCAGCAGATCCCCTAGCGGATCGAACACCGGGGAGCTGTTTTTT. Translated, it gives CASRSPSGSNTGELFF.

The chain links TRBV7-9 to TRBJ1-2; the D is unclear. The CDR3 sequence is 15 residues long. The germline gives CDR1 SEHNR, CDR2 FQNEAQ (reference sequence). Trimming shortened V by 1 base and J by 2 bases, and 11 bases separated the two germline ends. CDR3 in DNA: TGTGCCAGCAGCTTAGGCGCAGGAGGGAACTATGGCTACACCTTC. Its protein is CASSLGAGGNYGYTF.

The chain has TRBV10-3 and TRBJ2-1; TRBD2 is a possible D gene (6 bases). This CDR3 contains 14 residues. V lost 10 bases and J lost 5, with 18 bases in between. CDR1 is ENHRY, CDR2 SYGVKD, per germline. CDR3 sequence: CATMGGLGNNEQFF. CDR3 nucleotide sequence: TGTGCCACCATGGGGGGTCTGGGCAACAATGAGCAGTTCTTC.

J is TRBJ2-5 and V is TRBV2; 10 bases fit TRBD2. J lost 1 base, V lost 1 base, and 6 bases had no gene match. CDR1 is SNHLY, CDR2 FYNNEI, per germline. The CDR3 consists of 17 residues. The CDR3 sequence is CASSEGLLAGIQETQYF. The CDR3 DNA reads TGTGCCAGCAGTGAAGGGTTACTAGCGGGGATCCAAGAGACCCAGTACTTC.

The rearrangement joins TRBV5-6 to TRBJ1-2; the D is unclear. Germline values: CDR1 SGHDT, CDR2 YYEEEE. This CDR3 contains 13 residues. The V gene lost 5 bases and the J gene lost 8 bases, with 16 bases spanning the gap. CDR3 loop: CASRGVVAGGYTF. The DNA for the CDR3 is TGTGCCAGCAGGGGAGTCGTGGCCGGAGGCTACACCTTC.

J is TRBJ2-2 and V is TRBV15, with D unclear. Germline V gives CDR1 LNHNV, CDR2 YYDKDF (reference sequence). CDR3 length: 16 residues. Between the trimmed V and J ends, which lost 1 base and 0 bases, there was a span of 9 bases. CDR3 sequence: CATSRVATANTGELFF. Here the CDR3 DNA reads TGTGCCACCAGCAGAGTGGCAACCGCGAACACCGGGGAGCTGTTTTTT.

This chain's CDR3 is CASAGTGGPTGELFF. The CDR3 region has the DNA TGTGCCAGTGCCGGGACAGGGGGGCCCACCGGGGAGCTGTTTTTT. The chain links TRBV2 to TRBJ2-2; 11 bases are a match to TRBD1. CDR1 SNHLY and CDR2 FYNNEI come from the germline V gene. The length of the CDR3 is 15 residues. J gave up 4 bases and V 9 bases, and 7 bases lay outside the gene matches.